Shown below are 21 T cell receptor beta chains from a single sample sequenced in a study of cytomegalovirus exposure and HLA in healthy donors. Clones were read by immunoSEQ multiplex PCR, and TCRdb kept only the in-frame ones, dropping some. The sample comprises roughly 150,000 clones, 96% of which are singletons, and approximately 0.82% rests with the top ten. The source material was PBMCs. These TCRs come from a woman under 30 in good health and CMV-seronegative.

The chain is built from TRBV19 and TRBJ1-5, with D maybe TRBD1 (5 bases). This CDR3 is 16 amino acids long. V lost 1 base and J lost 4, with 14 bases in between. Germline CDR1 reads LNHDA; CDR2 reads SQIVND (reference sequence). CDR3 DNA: TGTGCCAGTAGTATAGCGGCAGGGAGGGCAAATCAGCCCCAGCATTTT. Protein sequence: CASSIAAGRANQPQHF.

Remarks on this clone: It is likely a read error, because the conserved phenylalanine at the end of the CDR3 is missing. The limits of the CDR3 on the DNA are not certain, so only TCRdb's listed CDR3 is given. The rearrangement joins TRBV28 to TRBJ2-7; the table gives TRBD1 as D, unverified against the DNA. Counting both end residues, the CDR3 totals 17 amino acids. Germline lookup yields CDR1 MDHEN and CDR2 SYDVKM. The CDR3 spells CASSSGQVISKGSKGDL.

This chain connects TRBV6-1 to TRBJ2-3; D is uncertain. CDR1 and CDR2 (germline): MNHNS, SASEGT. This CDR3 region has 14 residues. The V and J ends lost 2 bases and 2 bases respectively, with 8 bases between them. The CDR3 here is CASSESRFTDTQYF. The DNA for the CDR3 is TGTGCCAGCAGTGAATCTAGATTCACAGATACGCAGTATTTT.

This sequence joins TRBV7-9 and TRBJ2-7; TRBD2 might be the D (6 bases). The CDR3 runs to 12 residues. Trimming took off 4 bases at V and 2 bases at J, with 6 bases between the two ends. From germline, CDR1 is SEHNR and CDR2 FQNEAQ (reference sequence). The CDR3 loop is CASSSGAYEQYF. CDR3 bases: TGTGCCAGCAGCTCGGGGGCCTACGAGCAGTACTTC. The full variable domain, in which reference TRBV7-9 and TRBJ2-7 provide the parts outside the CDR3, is DTGVSQNPRHKITKRGQNVTFRCDPISEHNRLYWYRQTLGQGPEFLTYFQNEAQLEKSRLLSDRFSAERPKGSFSTLEIQRTEQGDSAMYLCASSSGAYEQYFGPGTRLTVT.

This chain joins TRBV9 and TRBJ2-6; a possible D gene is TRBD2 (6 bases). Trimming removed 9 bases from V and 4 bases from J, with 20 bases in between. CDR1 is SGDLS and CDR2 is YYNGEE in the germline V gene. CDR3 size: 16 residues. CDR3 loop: CATGGMGGSGANVLTF. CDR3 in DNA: TGTGCCACCGGGGGTATGGGGGGATCGGGGGCCAACGTCCTGACTTTC.

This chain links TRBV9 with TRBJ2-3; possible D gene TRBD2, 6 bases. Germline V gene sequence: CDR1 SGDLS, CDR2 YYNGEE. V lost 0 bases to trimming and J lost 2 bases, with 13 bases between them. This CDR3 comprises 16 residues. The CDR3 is CASSVVAGTVTDTQYF. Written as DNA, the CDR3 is TGTGCCAGCAGCGTAGTTGCGGGGACTGTCACAGATACGCAGTATTTT.

Here the CDR3 DNA reads TGCGCCAGCAGCTGGGGGGGGGCCTCTATCTCCTACGAGCAGTACTTC. Protein product: CASSWGGASISYEQYF. The genes are TRBV5-1 and TRBJ2-7, with D maybe TRBD2 (7 bases). This CDR3 has 16 residues. The germline gives CDR1 SGHRS, CDR2 YFSETQ. V was clipped by 3 bases and J by 0 bases, with 16 bases between them.

The CDR3, as DNA: TGTGCCAGCAGTGAAAACCAGGGACTCGAGGGCTACACCTTC. Its protein is CASSENQGLEGYTF. This rearrangement joins TRBV6-4 to TRBJ1-2; D perhaps matches TRBD1 (5 bases). Trimming removed 3 bases from V and 8 bases from J, with 16 bases in between. This CDR3 spans 14 amino acids. CDR1 is MRHNA, CDR2 SNTAGT, per germline.

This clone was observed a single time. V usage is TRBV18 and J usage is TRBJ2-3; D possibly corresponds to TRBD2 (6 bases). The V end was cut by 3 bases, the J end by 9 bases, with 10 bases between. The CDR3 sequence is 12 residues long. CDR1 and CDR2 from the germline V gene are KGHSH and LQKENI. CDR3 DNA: TGTGCCAGCTCACCGCCAGGGAGGACGCAGTATTTT. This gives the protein CASSPPGRTQYF.

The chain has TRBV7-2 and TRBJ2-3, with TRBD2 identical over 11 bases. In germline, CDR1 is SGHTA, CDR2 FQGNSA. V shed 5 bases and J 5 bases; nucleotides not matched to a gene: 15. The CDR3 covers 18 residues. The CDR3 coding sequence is TGTGCCAGCAGCGGACGCAATATAGCGGGGGGGCCGCTAGATACGCAGTATTTT. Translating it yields CASSGRNIAGGPLDTQYF. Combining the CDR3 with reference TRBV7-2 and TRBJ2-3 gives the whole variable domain GAGVSQSPSNKVTEKGKDVELRCDPISGHTALYWYRQSLGQGLEFLIYFQGNSAPDKSGLPSDRFSAERTGGSVSTLTIQRTQQEDSAVYLCASSGRNIAGGPLDTQYFGPGTRLTVL.

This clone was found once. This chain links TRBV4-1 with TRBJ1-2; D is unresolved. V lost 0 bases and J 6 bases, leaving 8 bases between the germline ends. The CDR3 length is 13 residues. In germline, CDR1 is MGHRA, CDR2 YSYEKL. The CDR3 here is CASSQDRADGYTF. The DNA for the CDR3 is TGCGCCAGCAGCCAAGATCGCGCGGATGGCTACACCTTC.

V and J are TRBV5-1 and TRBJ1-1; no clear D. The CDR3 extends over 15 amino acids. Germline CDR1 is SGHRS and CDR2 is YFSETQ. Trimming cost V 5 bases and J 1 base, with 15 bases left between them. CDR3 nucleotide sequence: TGCGCCAGCAGTGTCGCGGCCCGCAGGAACACTGAAGCTTTCTTT. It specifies CASSVAARRNTEAFF.

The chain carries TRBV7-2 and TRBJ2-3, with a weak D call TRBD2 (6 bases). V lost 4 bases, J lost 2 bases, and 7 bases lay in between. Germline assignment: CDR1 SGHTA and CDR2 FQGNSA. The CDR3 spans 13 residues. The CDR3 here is CASSSGVTDTQYF. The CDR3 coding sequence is TGTGCCAGCAGCTCGGGGGTCACAGATACGCAGTATTTT.

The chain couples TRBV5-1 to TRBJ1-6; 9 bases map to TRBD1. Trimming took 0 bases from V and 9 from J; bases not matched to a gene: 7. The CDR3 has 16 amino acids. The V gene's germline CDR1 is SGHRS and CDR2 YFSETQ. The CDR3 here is CASSLEWGTGSSPLHF. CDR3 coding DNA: TGCGCCAGCAGCTTGGAGTGGGGGACAGGGAGTTCACCCCTCCACTTT.

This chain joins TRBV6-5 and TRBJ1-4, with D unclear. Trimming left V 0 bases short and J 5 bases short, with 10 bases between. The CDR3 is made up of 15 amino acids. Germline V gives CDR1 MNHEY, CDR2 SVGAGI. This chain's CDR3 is CASSYSRDPNEKLFF. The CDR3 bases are TGTGCCAGCAGTTACTCGAGAGATCCGAATGAAAAACTGTTTTTT.

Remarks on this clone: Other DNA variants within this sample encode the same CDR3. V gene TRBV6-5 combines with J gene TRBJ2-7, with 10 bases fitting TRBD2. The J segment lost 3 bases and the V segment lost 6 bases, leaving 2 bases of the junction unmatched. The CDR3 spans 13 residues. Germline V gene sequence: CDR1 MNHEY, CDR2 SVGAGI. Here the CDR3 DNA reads TGTGCCAGCAGCCCTAGCGGGGGCTACGAGCAGTACTTC. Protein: CASSPSGGYEQYF.

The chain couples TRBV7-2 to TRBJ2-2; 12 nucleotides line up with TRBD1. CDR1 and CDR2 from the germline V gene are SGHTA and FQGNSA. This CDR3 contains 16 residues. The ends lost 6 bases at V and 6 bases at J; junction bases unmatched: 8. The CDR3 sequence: CASRLGQGAGAGELFF. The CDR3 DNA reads TGTGCCAGCAGATTGGGACAGGGGGCTGGGGCCGGGGAGCTGTTTTTT.

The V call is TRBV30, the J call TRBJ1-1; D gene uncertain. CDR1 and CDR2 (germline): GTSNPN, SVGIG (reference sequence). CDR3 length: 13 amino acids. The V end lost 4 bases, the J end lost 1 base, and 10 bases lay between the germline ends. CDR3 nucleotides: TGTGCCTGGACAGTGACACGGAACACTGAAGCTTTCTTT. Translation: CAWTVTRNTEAFF.

For the CDR3, the DNA is TGTGCCAGCAGCCTCCTAGCGAACTCATACAATGAGCAGTTCTTC. It codes for CASSLLANSYNEQFF. The chain is built from TRBV6-6 and TRBJ2-1; tentatively, D is TRBD2 (6 bases). This CDR3 has 15 amino acids. The germline V gene has CDR1 MNHNY and CDR2 SVGAGI (reference sequence). V shed 6 bases and J shed 4 bases, with 16 bases lying between them.

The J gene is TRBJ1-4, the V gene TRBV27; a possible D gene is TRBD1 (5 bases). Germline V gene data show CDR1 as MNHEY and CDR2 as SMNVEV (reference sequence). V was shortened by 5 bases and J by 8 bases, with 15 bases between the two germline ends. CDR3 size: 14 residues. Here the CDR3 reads CASSPRDGSEKLFF. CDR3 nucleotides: TGTGCCAGCAGTCCCCGGGACGGGAGCGAAAAACTGTTTTTT.

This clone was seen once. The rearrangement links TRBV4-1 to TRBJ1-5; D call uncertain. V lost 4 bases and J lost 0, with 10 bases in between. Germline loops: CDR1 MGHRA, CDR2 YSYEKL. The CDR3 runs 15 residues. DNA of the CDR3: TGCGCCAGCAGCCCGACTACGAATAGCAATCAGCCCCAGCATTTT. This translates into CASSPTTNSNQPQHF.